This is a list of T cell receptor beta chains from one sample in a study of T-cell memory formation after mild COVID-19. TCRdb analysed the 5' RACE reads with MiXCR anew, one entry per CDR3 protein. The sample includes fewer than 700,000 distinct CDR3 sequences, about 20% of them seen just once. Sequencing was performed on PBMCs or a T cell subset sorted from them (not recorded which). These receptors came from an adult woman who had mild COVID-19 (a few samples of this study predate the infection). Cell type and time point are not known. Each CDR3 is given with its conserved first and last residue. D genes are given only for firm matches. Only part of the rows carry a size: once, few, many, or a class if the clone is expanded.

clone_size j_call d_call v_call cdr3_aa cdr3_nt
. TRBJ2-3 TRBD2 TRBV7-9 CASRRGAGAPSDTQYF TGTGCCAGCAGGCGGGGAGCGGGGGCCCCCTCAGATACGCAGTATTTT
once TRBJ1-4 . TRBV2 CASNPGRATANEKLFF TGTGCCAGCAACCCGGGGAGGGCTACGGCTAATGAAAAACTGTTTTTT
. TRBJ1-1 . TRBV6-2/TRBV6-3 CASSYSMTEAFF TGTGCCAGCAGTTATTCCATGACTGAAGCTTTCTTT
. TRBJ2-1 TRBD1 TRBV7-6 CASSLMGQGADEQFF TGTGCCAGCAGCTTAATGGGACAGGGGGCCGATGAGCAGTTCTTC
. TRBJ2-1 . TRBV4-3 CASSQEELGFDNEQFF TGCGCCAGCAGCCAAGAGGAGCTTGGATTCGACAATGAGCAGTTCTTC
. TRBJ2-5 . TRBV5-1 CASSSAVTETQYF TGCGCCAGCAGCTCAGCGGTGACGGAGACCCAGTACTTC
few TRBJ2-7 TRBD2 TRBV2 CASRGGAGWAYEQYF TGTGCCAGCAGAGGTGGAGCGGGATGGGCCTACGAGCAGTACTTC
many TRBJ2-3 . TRBV5-1 CASSTGDPGGDTQYF TGCGCCAGCAGCACCGGGGACCCTGGTGGAGATACGCAGTATTTT
. TRBJ2-1 TRBD2 TRBV6-2/TRBV6-3 CASSYSPTSAEQFF TGTGCCAGCAGTTACTCGCCTACTAGCGCTGAGCAGTTCTTC
few TRBJ2-3 . TRBV6-5 CASSYRAPLGPDTQYF TGTGCCAGCAGTTACCGGGCCCCACTAGGTCCAGATACGCAGTATTTT
. TRBJ1-6 . TRBV5-1 CASSSDPLSPLHF TGCGCCAGCAGCTCCGACCCCCTTTCACCCCTCCACTTT
. TRBJ2-2 TRBD2 TRBV20-1 CSARDRSSGRPNTGELFF TGCAGTGCTAGAGACCGTTCTAGCGGGAGGCCTAACACCGGGGAGCTGTTTTTT
few TRBJ2-1 TRBD2 TRBV29-1 CSVVPGLHNNEQFF TGCAGCGTTGTACCGGGACTACACAACAATGAGCAGTTCTTC
once TRBJ2-7 TRBD1 TRBV18 CASSPGTGGGYEQYF TGTGCCAGCTCACCCGGGACAGGGGGCGGTTACGAGCAGTACTTC
many TRBJ2-1 TRBD2 TRBV20-1 CSATGLAGIEQFF TGCAGTGCTACTGGGCTAGCGGGGATTGAGCAGTTCTTC
few TRBJ2-5 . TRBV12-3/TRBV12-4 CASSLVPPPRAQYF TGTGCCAGCAGTCTAGTTCCCCCGCCGAGGGCCCAGTACTTC
few TRBJ2-3 TRBD2 TRBV5-1 CASSGGRGGADTQYF TGCGCCAGCAGCGGCGGGCGGGGGGGCGCAGATACGCAGTATTTT
. TRBJ2-1 TRBD2 TRBV24-1 CATSGVRTSGRDNEQFF TGTGCCACCAGCGGGGTTCGGACTAGCGGGAGAGACAATGAGCAGTTCTTC
. TRBJ2-1 TRBD1 TRBV9 CASSPHGTGTYGNVFEQFF TGTGCCAGCAGCCCCCACGGGACAGGGACCTACGGGAATGTCTTCGAGCAGTTCTTC
few TRBJ2-7 . TRBV6-5 CASSWDPHSSYEQYF TGTGCCAGCAGCTGGGACCCACATAGCTCCTACGAGCAGTACTTC
. TRBJ2-2 . TRBV20-1 CSASGLALGELFF TGCAGTGCTAGCGGTCTAGCCCTCGGGGAGCTGTTTTTT
few TRBJ2-7 . TRBV5-1 CASRGSAGEQYF TGCGCCAGCAGGGGATCGGCGGGAGAGCAGTACTTC
few TRBJ2-3 TRBD2 TRBV7-9 CASSSPRLAGGTDTQYF TGTGCCAGCAGCTCGCCTCGACTAGCGGGGGGAACAGATACGCAGTATTTT
many TRBJ1-1 . TRBV29-1 CSVAPSLYTEAFF TGCAGCGTTGCCCCATCTCTCTACACTGAAGCTTTCTTT
many TRBJ1-1 . TRBV5-1 CASSLDTELGTEAFF TGCGCCAGCAGCTTGGATACCGAGCTCGGCACTGAAGCTTTCTTT
. TRBJ2-7 TRBD1 TRBV11-2 CASSSVGTGGFGEQYF TGTGCCAGCAGCTCAGTCGGGACAGGGGGCTTTGGCGAGCAGTACTTC
many TRBJ2-1 . TRBV9 CASSTGTLAYNEQFF TGTGCCAGCAGCACGGGAACTCTCGCCTACAATGAGCAGTTCTTC
. TRBJ2-3 TRBD2 TRBV6-2/TRBV6-3 CASLSGAASTDTQYF TGTGCCAGCTTAAGCGGGGCAGCGAGCACAGATACGCAGTATTTT
. TRBJ1-5 . TRBV4-3 CASSQDRAPGSNQPQHF TGCGCCAGCAGCCAAGATCGGGCGCCAGGGAGCAATCAGCCCCAGCATTTT
. TRBJ2-3 . TRBV7-2 CASSSQATDTQYF TGTGCCAGCAGCTCACAGGCCACAGATACGCAGTATTTT
. TRBJ2-3 TRBD1 TRBV7-3 CASSPTGQTTDTQYF TGTGCCAGCAGCCCTACGGGACAGACCACAGATACGCAGTATTTT
few TRBJ1-5 . TRBV4-1 CASSQEGPLREQPQHF TGCGCCAGCAGCCAGGAAGGGCCCCTTCGAGAGCAGCCCCAGCATTTT
. TRBJ2-1 TRBD2 TRBV18 CAARGPPGTSGSWFEQFF TGTGCCGCCCGGGGACCGCCTGGGACTAGCGGGAGTTGGTTTGAGCAGTTCTTC
few TRBJ2-3 . TRBV9 CASSVLPHEQYF TGTGCCAGCAGCGTGTTGCCTCATGAGCAGTATTTT
. TRBJ1-2 . TRBV25-1 CASSAGSMGYTF TGTGCCAGCAGTGCAGGGAGTATGGGCTACACCTTC
few TRBJ2-7 . TRBV7-3 CASSSSGERTGEQYF TGTGCCAGCAGCTCCTCGGGGGAGAGAACGGGCGAGCAGTACTTC
. TRBJ2-7 . TRBV4-1 CASSQAPDSSYEQYF TGCGCCAGCAGCCAAGCCCCGGACAGCTCCTACGAGCAGTACTTC
few TRBJ2-7 . TRBV4-1 CASSQESQREQYF TGCGCCAGCAGCCAAGAATCCCAACGCGAGCAGTACTTC
few TRBJ1-4 . TRBV7-8 CASSSGRINEKLFF TGTGCCAGCAGCTCGGGACGGATTAATGAAAAACTGTTTTTT
. TRBJ2-3 . TRBV24-1 CATSDLARGTDTQYF TGTGCCACCAGTGATCTGGCCCGAGGGACAGATACGCAGTATTTT
few TRBJ2-5 . TRBV20-1 CSAASRATKETQYF TGCAGTGCTGCAAGCCGGGCCACTAAAGAGACCCAGTACTTC
many TRBJ2-1 TRBD2 TRBV15 CATSRVSGLAVSYNEQFF TGTGCCACCAGCAGGGTTTCCGGACTAGCGGTCTCCTACAATGAGCAGTTCTTC
few TRBJ2-7 TRBD1 TRBV27 CASSRTGTYEQYF TGTGCCAGCAGCCGGACAGGTACCTACGAGCAGTACTTC
few TRBJ2-7 . TRBV15 CATSRDLQGPSYEQYF TGTGCCACCAGCAGAGATCTACAGGGCCCTTCCTACGAGCAGTACTTC
. TRBJ2-5 TRBD1 TRBV24-1 CATSDPGTGAMQETQYF TGTGCCACCAGTGATCCCGGGACAGGGGCGATGCAAGAGACCCAGTACTTC
. TRBJ1-5 . TRBV20-1 CSARVGNRVLNQPQHF TGCAGTGCTAGAGTGGGAAACAGGGTTCTGAATCAGCCCCAGCATTTT
. TRBJ2-5 TRBD1 TRBV20-1 CSAAPGTDKFGQETQYF TGCAGTGCTGCACCCGGGACAGATAAATTCGGGCAAGAGACCCAGTACTTC
. TRBJ2-7 . TRBV5-1 CASSLAGLGDPYEQYF TGCGCCAGCAGCTTGGCAGGGTTGGGTGACCCCTACGAGCAGTACTTC
few TRBJ2-3 TRBD2 TRBV20-1 CSASGPTSGRATDTQYF TGCAGTGCTAGTGGCCCGACTAGCGGGAGGGCGACAGATACGCAGTATTTT
few TRBJ2-2 TRBD1 TRBV6-5 CASSSYGQGGELFF TGTGCCAGCAGTTCCTATGGACAGGGAGGGGAGCTGTTTTTT